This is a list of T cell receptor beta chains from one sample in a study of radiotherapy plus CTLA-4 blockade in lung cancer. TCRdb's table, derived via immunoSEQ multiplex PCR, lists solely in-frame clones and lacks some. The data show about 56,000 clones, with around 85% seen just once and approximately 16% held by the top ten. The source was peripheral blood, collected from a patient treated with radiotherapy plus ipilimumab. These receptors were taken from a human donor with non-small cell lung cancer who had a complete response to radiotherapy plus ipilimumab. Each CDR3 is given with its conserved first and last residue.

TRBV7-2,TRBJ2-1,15,CASSSSGTGGIEQFF
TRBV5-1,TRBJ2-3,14,CASSLDGGGDTQYF
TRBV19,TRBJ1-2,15,CASSIEEGRVYGYTF
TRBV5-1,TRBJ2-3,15,CASSLASREADTQYF
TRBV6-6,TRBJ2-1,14,CASSYQGANNEQFF
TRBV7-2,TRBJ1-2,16,CASSSGTGANSYGYTF
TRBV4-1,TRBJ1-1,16,CASSQVLYQPNTEAFF
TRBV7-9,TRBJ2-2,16,CASSLRGGRLTGELFF
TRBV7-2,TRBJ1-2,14,CASSSRDSSYGYTF
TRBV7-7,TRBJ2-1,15,CASSPRDSSYNEQFF
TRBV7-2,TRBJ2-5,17,CASSSGLAGVRAETQYF
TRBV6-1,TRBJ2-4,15,CASSVRTGGENIQYF
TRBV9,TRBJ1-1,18,CASSGRDRGYLGDTEAFF
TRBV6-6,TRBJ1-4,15,CASFIGDGSNEKLFF
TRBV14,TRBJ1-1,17,CASSQESEFYMNTEAFF
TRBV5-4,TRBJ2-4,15,CASSPRDRGENIQYF
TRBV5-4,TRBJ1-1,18,CASSLGMGRGRLNTEAFF
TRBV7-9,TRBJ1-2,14,CASSPPGVIDGYTF
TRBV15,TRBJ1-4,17,CATSRDLQGSHNEKLFF
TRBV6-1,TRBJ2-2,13,CASSTSGTGELFF
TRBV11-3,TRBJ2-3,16,CASSNSLGGRTDTQYF
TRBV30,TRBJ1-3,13,CACGTGPGNTIYF
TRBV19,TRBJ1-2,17,CASMVPTGGAGGSGYTF
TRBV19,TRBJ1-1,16,CASSVLRAGVGAEAFF
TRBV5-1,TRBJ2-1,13,CASSLTSYNEQFF
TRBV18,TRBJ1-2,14,CASSPQGGGSGYTF
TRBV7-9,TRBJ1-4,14,CASSLSQFNEKLFF
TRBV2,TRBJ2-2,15,CASSEEVRGTGELFF
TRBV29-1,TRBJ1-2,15,CSVEARATGIYGYTF
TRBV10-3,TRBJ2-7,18,CAISEAGIGTGFAYEQYF
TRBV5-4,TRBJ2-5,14,CASSPTGGKETQYF
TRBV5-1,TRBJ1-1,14,CASSFGGSSTEAFF
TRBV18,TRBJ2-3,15,CASSPNTASTDTQYF
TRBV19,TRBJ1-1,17,CASNRPPGVTLNTEAFF
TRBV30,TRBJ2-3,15,CAWSGGQGGSDTQYF
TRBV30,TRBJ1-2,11,CAWRASYGYTF
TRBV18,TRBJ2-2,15,CASSGATGRTGELFF
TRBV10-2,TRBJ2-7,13,CASSRDRFYEQYF
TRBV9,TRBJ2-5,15,CASSLGLAGLETQYF
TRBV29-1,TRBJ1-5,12,CSVRTGNQPQHF